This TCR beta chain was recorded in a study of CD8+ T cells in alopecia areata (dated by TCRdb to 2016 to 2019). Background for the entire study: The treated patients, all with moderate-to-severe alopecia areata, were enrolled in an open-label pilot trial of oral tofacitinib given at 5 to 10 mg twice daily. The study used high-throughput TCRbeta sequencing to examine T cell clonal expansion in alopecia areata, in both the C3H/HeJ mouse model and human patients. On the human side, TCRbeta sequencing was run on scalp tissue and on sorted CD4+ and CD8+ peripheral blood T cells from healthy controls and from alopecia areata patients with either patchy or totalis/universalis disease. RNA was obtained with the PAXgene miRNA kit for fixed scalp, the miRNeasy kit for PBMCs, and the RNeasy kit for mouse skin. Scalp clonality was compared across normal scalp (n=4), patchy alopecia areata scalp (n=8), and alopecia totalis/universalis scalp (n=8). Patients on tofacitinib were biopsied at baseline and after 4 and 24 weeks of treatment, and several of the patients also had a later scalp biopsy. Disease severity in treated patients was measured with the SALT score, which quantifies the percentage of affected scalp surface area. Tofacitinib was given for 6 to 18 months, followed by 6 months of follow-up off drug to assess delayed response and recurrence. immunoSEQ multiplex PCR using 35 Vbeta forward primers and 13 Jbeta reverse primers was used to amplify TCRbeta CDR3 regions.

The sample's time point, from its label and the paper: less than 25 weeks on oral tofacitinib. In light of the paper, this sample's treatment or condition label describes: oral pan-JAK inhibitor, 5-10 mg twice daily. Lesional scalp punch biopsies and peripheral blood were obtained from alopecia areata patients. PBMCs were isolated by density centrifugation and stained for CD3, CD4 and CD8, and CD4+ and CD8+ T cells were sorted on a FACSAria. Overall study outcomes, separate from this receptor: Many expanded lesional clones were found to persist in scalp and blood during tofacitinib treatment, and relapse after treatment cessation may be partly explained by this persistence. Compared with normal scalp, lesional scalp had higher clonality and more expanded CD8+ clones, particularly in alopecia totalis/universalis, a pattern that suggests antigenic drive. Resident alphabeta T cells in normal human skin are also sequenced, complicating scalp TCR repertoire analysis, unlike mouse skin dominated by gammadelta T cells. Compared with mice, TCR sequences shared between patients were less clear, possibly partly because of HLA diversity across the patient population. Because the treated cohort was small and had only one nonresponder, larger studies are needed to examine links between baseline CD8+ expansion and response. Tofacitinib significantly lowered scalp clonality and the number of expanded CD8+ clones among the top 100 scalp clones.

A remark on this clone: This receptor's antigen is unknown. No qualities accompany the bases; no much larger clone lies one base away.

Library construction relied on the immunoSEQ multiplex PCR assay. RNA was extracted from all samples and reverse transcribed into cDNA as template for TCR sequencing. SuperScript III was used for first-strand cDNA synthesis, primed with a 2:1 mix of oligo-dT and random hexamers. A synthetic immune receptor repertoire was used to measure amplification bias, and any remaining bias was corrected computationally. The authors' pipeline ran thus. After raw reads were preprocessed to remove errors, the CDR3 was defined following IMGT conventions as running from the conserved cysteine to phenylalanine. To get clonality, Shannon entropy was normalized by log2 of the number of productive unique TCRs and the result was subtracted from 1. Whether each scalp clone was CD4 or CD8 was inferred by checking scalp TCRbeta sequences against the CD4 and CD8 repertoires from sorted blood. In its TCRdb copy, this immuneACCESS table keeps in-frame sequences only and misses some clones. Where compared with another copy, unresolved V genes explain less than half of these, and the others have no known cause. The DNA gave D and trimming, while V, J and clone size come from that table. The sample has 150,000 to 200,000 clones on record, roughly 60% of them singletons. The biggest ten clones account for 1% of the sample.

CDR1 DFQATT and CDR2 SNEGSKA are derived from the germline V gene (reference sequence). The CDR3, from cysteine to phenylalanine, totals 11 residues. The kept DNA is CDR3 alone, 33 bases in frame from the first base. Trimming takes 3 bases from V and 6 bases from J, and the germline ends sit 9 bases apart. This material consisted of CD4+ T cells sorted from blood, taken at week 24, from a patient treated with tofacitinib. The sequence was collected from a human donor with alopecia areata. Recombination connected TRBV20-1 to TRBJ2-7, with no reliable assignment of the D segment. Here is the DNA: TGCAGTGCTAGTGGAGCACCCGAGCAGTACTTC. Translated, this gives CSASGAPEQYF.